The 20 T cell receptor beta chains below all came from one sample that was sequenced in a study of blood T cell repertoires in COVID-19. Some clones are missing from TCRdb's copy, which holds only in-frame ones; the method was immunoSEQ multiplex PCR. Of 100,000 or so clones listed, roughly nine tenths are singletons. The sequencing sample was made of peripheral blood. These receptor sequences come from a man in his sixties with acute or convalescent COVID-19.

The chain recombines TRBV24-1 with TRBJ2-3; tentative D call: TRBD2 (6 bases). This CDR3 comprises 14 residues. The germline gives CDR1 KGHDR, CDR2 SFDVKD. With 7 bases removed from V and 1 base from J, the gap between germline ends came to 11 bases. CDR3 protein: CATRDSGGTDTQYF. The CDR3 DNA reads TGTGCCACCAGAGACTCGGGGGGCACAGATACGCAGTATTTT.

This clone was seen a handful of times. The rearrangement joins TRBV2 to TRBJ2-7; 8 bases align to TRBD1. J was trimmed by 0 bases and V by 7 bases; bases with no gene match: 8. Germline V lookup: CDR1 SNHLY, CDR2 FYNNEI. This CDR3 spans 15 amino acids. The CDR3 here is CASTPGDRYSYEQYF. The CDR3 bases are TGTGCCAGCACGCCCGGGGACAGGTACTCCTACGAGCAGTACTTC.

The chain uses TRBV27 and TRBJ2-3; 8 bases match TRBD2. The junction had 8 bases not matched to a gene; V was cut back by 8 bases and J by 7 bases. Germline V gives CDR1 MNHEY, CDR2 SMNVEV (reference sequence). The CDR3 is made up of 13 amino acids. The CDR3 here is CASGRGGSNTQYF. The CDR3 DNA follows: TGTGCCAGCGGTCGGGGGGGGTCCAATACGCAGTATTTT.

The V and J genes are TRBV21-1 and TRBJ1-1. TRBV21-1 is a listed pseudogene. The CDR3 has 17 residues. In DNA, the CDR3 is TGTGCCAGCAGCAAAGTTACGTTACTCCCCCCCCTCGGGGAAGCTTTCTTT. Amino acid sequence: CASSKVTLLPPLGEAFF.

This chain uses TRBV25-1 with TRBJ2-5; D gene ambiguous. Germline V gene lookup returns CDR1 MGHDK and CDR2 SYGVNS. The CDR3 is 13 residues long. The V end lost 3 bases, the J end lost 4 bases, and 9 bases lay between the germline ends. The CDR3, as DNA: TGTGCCAGCAGTGATATAGGAGTAGAGACCCAGTACTTC. Amino acid sequence: CASSDIGVETQYF. The variable domain in full, with the rest retrieved from reference TRBV25-1 and TRBJ2-5, is EADIYQTPRYLVIGTGKKITLECSQTMGHDKMYWYQQDPGMELHLIHYSYGVNSTEKGDLSSESTVSRIRTEHFPLTLESARPSHTSQYLCASSDIGVETQYFGPGTRLLVL.

DNA for the CDR3: TGCAGTGCTAGTATAGGACTAGCGGGAGCCGTAGATACGCAGTATTTT. Its translation is CSASIGLAGAVDTQYF. This rearrangement joins TRBV20-1 to TRBJ2-3; 13 nucleotides align to TRBD2. Germline CDR1 DFQATT, CDR2 SNEGSKA (reference sequence). This CDR3 is 16 amino acids long. The J segment lost 5 bases and the V segment lost 3 bases, leaving 8 bases of the junction unmatched.

J is TRBJ2-3 and V is TRBV4-1; TRBD2 is a possible D gene (5 bases). Germline CDR1 is MGHRA and CDR2 is YSYEKL. The V and J ends lost 1 base and 0 bases respectively, with 14 bases between them. The CDR3 extends over 17 amino acids. The CDR3 protein is CASSQVLAGLSTDTQYF. The DNA of the CDR3 is TGCGCCAGCAGCCAAGTGTTGGCGGGCCTTAGCACAGATACGCAGTATTTT.

The chain joins TRBV5-1 to TRBJ2-7; 10 nucleotides line up with TRBD2. CDR1 SGHRS and CDR2 YFSETQ come from the germline V gene. V lost 5 bases to trimming and J lost 4 bases; unmatched junction nucleotides: 9. The CDR3 is made up of 15 amino acids. The CDR3 spells CASRPGLAEFYEQYF. For the CDR3, the DNA is TGCGCCAGCAGACCCGGACTAGCGGAATTTTACGAGCAGTACTTC.

The chain joins TRBV9 to TRBJ1-5; D is unclear. The CDR3 contains 12 residues. V gave up 4 bases and J gave up 5 bases, with 7 bases separating them. CDR1 and CDR2 (germline): SGDLS, YYNGEE. CDR3 in DNA: TGTGCCAGCAGCCCGCAGGATCAGCCCCAGCATTTT. It codes for CASSPQDQPQHF.

J is TRBJ1-1 and V is TRBV3-1 (or the pseudogene TRBV3-2); the D gene is possibly TRBD1 (5 bases). Germline V gene sequence: CDR1 LGHDT, CDR2 YNNKEL (reference sequence). V gave up 5 bases and J gave up 11 bases, with 21 bases separating them. This CDR3 contains 14 residues. CDR3 bases: TGTGCCAGCAGCGAACTACCGGGGGGATTGTATGCTTTCTTT. Residues: CASSELPGGLYAFF.

The chain is built from TRBV24-1 and TRBJ2-1; 8 bases agree with TRBD2. J lost 9 bases, V lost 9 bases, and 21 bases had no gene match. The CDR3 consists of 17 residues. Per the germline V gene, CDR1 is KGHDR and CDR2 is SFDVKD. This chain's CDR3 is CATSHRGGERSRREQFF. CDR3 in DNA: TGTGCCACCTCCCATCGGGGGGGTGAGAGGTCGAGACGTGAGCAGTTCTTC.

This chain connects TRBV4-2 to TRBJ2-1, with D unresolved. The CDR3 has 17 residues. V gave up 1 base and J gave up 0 bases, with 13 bases separating them. Germline CDR1 LGHNA, CDR2 YNFKEQ. The CDR3 sequence is CASSQVMATGSYNEQFF. In DNA form, the CDR3 reads TGTGCCAGCAGCCAAGTCATGGCGACTGGCTCCTACAATGAGCAGTTCTTC.

This chain uses TRBV6-1 with TRBJ1-5, with no clear D. The V and J ends lost 2 bases and 3 bases respectively, with 14 bases between them. The CDR3 is 16 amino acids. The germline gives CDR1 MNHNS, CDR2 SASEGT. In nucleotides, the CDR3 is TGTGCCAGCAGTGAAATTCTGATCACTCTCAATCAGCCCCAGCATTTT. Translated, it gives CASSEILITLNQPQHF.

The chain is built from TRBV19 and TRBJ2-7, with TRBD2 identical over 7 bases. Germline V gene sequence: CDR1 LNHDA, CDR2 SQIVND (reference sequence). V was pared by 6 bases and J by 7 bases, with 9 bases of the junction left unmatched. The CDR3 has 13 residues. Here the CDR3 DNA reads TGTGCCAGTAGCGCCGGGGGAGGGCTTGAGCAGTACGTC. It encodes CASSAGGGLEQYV.

This clone has just one count. This chain links TRBV6-1 with TRBJ1-2, with D hard to call. This CDR3 has 15 residues. The V gene's germline CDR1 is MNHNS and CDR2 SASEGT. V was shortened by 3 bases and J by 8 bases, with 19 bases between the two germline ends. DNA of the CDR3: TGTGCCAGCAGTGAGTTTGCATTCGCGGTGGAAGGCTACACCTTC. Amino acids: CASSEFAFAVEGYTF.

The J gene is TRBJ1-3, the V gene TRBV3-1 (or the pseudogene TRBV3-2); D perhaps matches TRBD1 (5 bases). Looked up from germline, CDR1 is LGHDT and CDR2 is YNNKEL (reference sequence). The CDR3 is 12 residues long. With 2 bases removed from V and 14 bases from J, the gap between germline ends came to 13 bases. In DNA form, the CDR3 reads TGTGCCAGCAGCCAATGGGGGGAGAGTGTATATTTT. Its translation: CASSQWGESVYF.

This chain joins TRBV10-3 and TRBJ1-2, with 7 bases matching TRBD1. The CDR3 spans 15 residues. Trimming took 4 bases from V and 5 from J; bases not matched to a gene: 10. The germline V gene encodes CDR1 ENHRY and CDR2 SYGVKD. The CDR3 loop reads CAISVLSGGTYGYTF. CDR3 coding DNA: TGTGCCATCAGTGTTTTATCAGGGGGGACATATGGCTACACCTTC.

The CDR3, as DNA: TGTGCCAGCACCAAAACGGGACCGCGGGGGGGGACCCAGTACTTC. Translated, it gives CASTKTGPRGGTQYF. The chain carries TRBV3-1 (or the pseudogene TRBV3-2) and TRBJ2-5; TRBD2 matches at 9 bases. CDR1 is LGHDT, CDR2 YNNKEL, per germline (reference sequence). Germline trimming cut 7 bases from V and 7 bases from J; bases unmatched to any gene: 13. The CDR3 covers 15 residues.

The chain joins TRBV27 to TRBJ2-7; TRBD1 might be the D (6 bases). The V gene lost 5 bases and the J gene lost 11 bases, with 19 bases spanning the gap. Germline CDR1 reads MNHEY; CDR2 reads SMNVEV (reference sequence). The CDR3 covers 13 residues. The CDR3 is CASSARDTGWEYF. CDR3 coding DNA: TGTGCCAGCAGTGCCCGGGACACCGGCTGGGAGTACTTC.

J is TRBJ1-6 and V is TRBV28; D possibly corresponds to TRBD1 (6 bases). This CDR3 contains 16 residues. The V gene's germline CDR1 is MDHEN and CDR2 SYDVKM. Trimming took off 3 bases at V and 8 bases at J, with 17 bases between the two ends. For the CDR3, the DNA is TGTGCCAGCAGTTTGGTCGCCCCGGGGGGCGATTCACCCCTCCACTTT. It translates to CASSLVAPGGDSPLHF.